This entry lists 28 T cell receptor beta chains sequenced from one sample in a study of cytomegalovirus exposure and HLA in healthy donors. With 60 Vbeta and 13 Jbeta primers, the PCR was carried out. Assay used: immunoSEQ multiplex PCR; TCRdb lists only in-frame clones, some missing. This sample carries 100,000 to 150,000 clones, roughly 80% of them seen once, and the ten largest clones take roughly 4%. Sequencing input: PBMCs. The receptor source for this set is a man aged 18 to 30 in good health and CMV-seropositive.

The chain combines TRBV27 with TRBJ1-4; 9 nucleotides agree with TRBD1. The CDR3 covers 13 residues. CDR1 is MNHEY, CDR2 SMNVEV, per germline (reference sequence). V shed 5 bases and J 10 bases; nucleotides not matched to a gene: 5. The CDR3 spells CASSTGGEGKLFF. For the CDR3, the DNA is TGTGCCAGCAGTACAGGGGGCGAGGGAAAACTGTTTTTT.

This chain joins TRBV2 and TRBJ1-2; D is uncertain. V was pared by 5 bases and J by 5 bases, with 15 bases between. Germline V gene lookup returns CDR1 SNHLY and CDR2 FYNNEI. This CDR3 has 14 residues. CDR3 residues: CASSSMSGNYGYTF. The CDR3 DNA reads TGTGCCAGCAGTTCGATGTCGGGAAATTATGGCTACACCTTC.

The chain uses TRBV4-1 and TRBJ2-3; tentatively, D is TRBD2 (6 bases). The CDR3 length is 15 residues. V lost 4 bases and J lost 2, with 13 bases in between. Germline assignment: CDR1 MGHRA and CDR2 YSYEKL. CDR3 amino acids: CASSLSGGNTDTQYF. CDR3 in DNA: TGCGCCAGCAGCCTAAGTGGAGGGAACACAGATACGCAGTATTTT.

The V gene is TRBV27, the J gene TRBJ2-1; D is perhaps TRBD1 (5 bases). Germline values: CDR1 MNHEY, CDR2 SMNVEV (reference sequence). This CDR3 contains 17 residues. The germline V and J ends were trimmed by 2 bases and 0 bases, with 14 bases remaining between them. The CDR3 loop is CASSLRQGPISYNEQFF. The CDR3 bases are TGTGCCAGCAGTTTAAGGCAGGGCCCAATCTCCTACAATGAGCAGTTCTTC.

The gene calls are TRBV15 and TRBJ1-6; D is unclear. CDR1 and CDR2 (germline): LNHNV, YYDKDF (reference sequence). This CDR3 has 16 residues. V lost 1 base and J 6 bases, leaving 13 bases between the germline ends. The CDR3 sequence: CATSRAISRGNSPLHF. CDR3 nucleotides: TGTGCCACCAGCAGAGCCATCTCCCGCGGTAATTCACCCCTCCACTTT.

The rearrangement links TRBV4-3 to TRBJ1-2; TRBD1 agrees at 7 bases. CDR3 size: 16 residues. Germline trimming cut 0 bases from V and 4 bases from J; bases unmatched to any gene: 8. Germline CDR1 reads LGHNA; CDR2 reads YSLEER. The DNA of the CDR3 is TGCGCCAGCAGCCAAGACACCCTAGGGACAGCCTATGGCTACACCTTC. It encodes CASSQDTLGTAYGYTF.

V is TRBV7-2 and J is TRBJ2-1; no clear D. V was trimmed by 0 bases and J by 5 bases, leaving 14 bases between them. Germline V gives CDR1 SGHTA, CDR2 FQGNSA. The CDR3 totals 16 residues. CDR3 amino acids: CASSLARSYVHNEQFF. DNA of the CDR3: TGTGCCAGCAGCTTAGCACGGAGTTACGTCCACAATGAGCAGTTCTTC.

This clone was counted a few times. The genes are TRBV5-4 and TRBJ2-1; D call uncertain. The CDR3 is 12 residues long. CDR1 SGHNT and CDR2 YYREEE come from the germline V gene (reference sequence). V lost 3 bases and J lost 9, with 10 bases in between. Here the CDR3 reads CASSSLLSEQFF. CDR3 coding DNA: TGTGCCAGCAGCTCCCTTTTGAGTGAGCAGTTCTTC.

The V gene is TRBV7-2, the J gene TRBJ1-2; D is perhaps TRBD1 (5 bases). V was cut by 2 bases and J by 3 bases, with 19 bases left in between. The CDR3 totals 17 residues. In germline, CDR1 is SGHTA, CDR2 FQGNSA. The CDR3 nucleotides are TGTGCCAGCAGCTTACAGGGTGGTGTAGCATTAGACTATGGCTACACCTTC. Its protein is CASSLQGGVALDYGYTF.

The J gene is TRBJ1-1, the V gene TRBV7-9; D remains unclear. The germline V and J ends were trimmed by 0 bases and 5 bases, with 10 bases remaining between them. Germline-derived CDR1 and CDR2 are SEHNR and FQNEAQ (reference sequence). The CDR3 runs to 14 residues. CDR3 nucleotide sequence: TGTGCCAGCAGCTTAGCGCTAACGGGGACTGAAGCTTTCTTT. Translating gives CASSLALTGTEAFF.

This clone was counted only a few times. The chain links TRBV6-6 to TRBJ2-7; D might be TRBD1 (6 bases). This CDR3 region has 15 residues. Germline V lookup: CDR1 MNHNY, CDR2 SVGAGI (reference sequence). The V end was cut by 5 bases, the J end by 2 bases, with 16 bases between. CDR3 DNA sequence: TGTGCCAGCAGTCCCTCGGACAGCGTGACCTACGAGCAGTACTTC. Encoded protein: CASSPSDSVTYEQYF.

In the case of this clone: Germline is not matched at one junction end, which may reflect a read error. The chain links TRBV7-9 to TRBJ2-7, with a tentative D call TRBD1 (5 bases). The CDR3 contains 13 residues. Germline V lookup: CDR1 SEHNR, CDR2 FQNEAQ (reference sequence). The CDR3 DNA is TGTTCCAGCAGCTTAGACAGTCCCTACGAGCAGTACTTC. Protein product: CSSSLDSPYEQYF.

A single count supports this clone. The chain recombines TRBV6-5 with TRBJ1-2, with unresolved D. CDR3 length: 13 residues. Germline loops: CDR1 MNHEY, CDR2 SVGAGI. Trimming pared 5 bases from V and 8 bases from J, leaving 15 bases between. CDR3 sequence: CASSLEGGSGYTF. For the CDR3, the DNA is TGTGCCAGCAGTCTAGAAGGTGGGAGCGGCTACACCTTC.

The chain links TRBV29-1 to TRBJ1-2; no clear D gene. The CDR3 runs 13 residues. The germline gives CDR1 SQVTM, CDR2 ANQGSEA. With 3 bases removed from V and 4 bases from J, the gap between germline ends came to 12 bases. The CDR3, as DNA: TGCAGCGTTGAGGCCGGGATCACCTATGGCTACACCTTC. As protein: CSVEAGITYGYTF.

The chain carries TRBV30 and TRBJ1-6, with a weak D call TRBD1 (5 bases). V was pared by 2 bases and J by 9 bases, with 11 bases between. The CDR3 has 13 residues. In germline, CDR1 is GTSNPN, CDR2 SVGIG (reference sequence). The DNA for the CDR3 is TGTGCCTGGAGTATCGTACAGGCTTCACCCCTCCACTTT. Its translation is CAWSIVQASPLHF.

The V and J genes are TRBV7-6 and TRBJ2-3, with 12 bases matching TRBD2. The CDR3 contains 17 residues. CDR1 and CDR2 (germline): SGHVS, FNYEAQ. V trimming: 7 bases; J trimming: 4 bases; junction bases outside the gene matches: 12. CDR3 residues: CASTSTLGLAGPDTQYF. In DNA, the CDR3 is TGTGCCAGCACCTCCACCCTCGGACTAGCGGGACCAGATACGCAGTATTTT.

The chain carries TRBV6-1 and TRBJ2-5; D might be TRBD1 (5 bases). V lost 4 bases, J lost 4 bases, and 16 bases lay in between. The CDR3 has 15 amino acids. Per germline, CDR1 MNHNS and CDR2 SASEGT. CDR3 protein: CASSADPGAPETQYF. The CDR3 DNA follows: TGTGCCAGCAGTGCAGATCCTGGGGCCCCAGAGACCCAGTACTTC.

The chain has TRBV19 and TRBJ1-5, with D possibly matching TRBD1 (6 bases). The germline gives CDR1 LNHDA, CDR2 SQIVND (reference sequence). V lost 1 base and J 4 bases, leaving 11 bases between the germline ends. The CDR3 sequence is 15 residues long. CDR3 bases: TGTGCCAGTAGTATAGCGCAGGGGAAAAATCAGCCCCAGCATTTT. Residues: CASSIAQGKNQPQHF. Based on the CDR3 plus reference TRBV19 and TRBJ1-5, the full variable domain is DGGITQSPKYLFRKEGQNVTLSCEQNLNHDAMYWYRQDPGQGLRLIYYSQIVNDFQKGDIAEGYSVSREKKESFPLTVTSAQKNPTAFYLCASSIAQGKNQPQHFGDGTRLSIL.

As DNA, the CDR3 is TGCGCCAGCAGCCAAGTATTAGAGCAGCCCCAGCATTTT. Encoded protein: CASSQVLEQPQHF. The chain is built from TRBV4-1 and TRBJ1-5, with no clear D. Germline CDR1 reads MGHRA; CDR2 reads YSYEKL. This CDR3 is built from 13 residues. V lost 1 base and J 7 bases, leaving 8 bases between the germline ends.

This chain connects TRBV4-3 to TRBJ2-5, with D perhaps TRBD2 (6 bases). Near its end, the DNA agrees better with TRBJ2-7, so the J call may be wrong. The CDR3 is made up of 16 amino acids. The V gene's germline CDR1 is LGHNA and CDR2 YSLEER. CDR3 DNA sequence: TGCGCCAGCAGCCAAGATTTACTACAGGAGGAGGGCGAGCAGTACTTC. Residues: CASSQDLLQEEGEQYF.

V gene TRBV4-3 combines with J gene TRBJ2-1, with TRBD2 matching 8 bases. Germline V gene data show CDR1 as LGHNA and CDR2 as YSLEER. This CDR3 comprises 17 residues. V dropped 1 base and J dropped 8; count of bases not matched to a gene: 13. The CDR3 DNA is TGCGCCAGCAGCCAAGCGGGGGGGCAGGGTCATTACCATGAGCAGTTCTTC. It specifies CASSQAGGQGHYHEQFF.

V is TRBV15 and J is TRBJ2-2; the D is unclear. The CDR3 totals 13 residues. V dropped 0 bases and J dropped 7 bases, with 6 bases sitting between them. Germline CDR1 is LNHNV and CDR2 is YYDKDF (reference sequence). CDR3 loop: CATSRDPDGELFF. The CDR3 DNA reads TGTGCCACCAGCAGAGATCCAGACGGGGAGCTGTTTTTT.

This clone has a handful of counts. The genes are TRBV9 and TRBJ2-1; 7 bases agree with TRBD1. This CDR3 spans 16 amino acids. Germline-derived CDR1 and CDR2 are SGDLS and YYNGEE. Trimming cost V 1 base and J 5 bases; bases outside gene matches: 9. The CDR3 sequence: CASSVPRGTANNEQFF. The CDR3 region has the DNA TGTGCCAGCAGCGTACCGAGAGGGACAGCCAACAATGAGCAGTTCTTC.

The chain links TRBV4-3 to TRBJ1-2; D unclear. The CDR3 runs to 15 residues. Germline CDR1 LGHNA, CDR2 YSLEER. With 0 bases removed from V and 4 bases from J, the gap between germline ends came to 12 bases. The DNA of the CDR3 is TGCGCCAGCAGCCAAGAAAGAGGGAGGTCCTATGGCTACACCTTC. This codes for CASSQERGRSYGYTF.

This rearrangement joins TRBV6-1 to TRBJ2-3; maybe TRBD1 (5 bases). Trimming shortened V by 8 bases and J by 2 bases, and 14 bases separated the two germline ends. Per the germline V gene, CDR1 is MNHNS and CDR2 is SASEGT. The CDR3 has 14 amino acids. In DNA form, the CDR3 reads TGTGCCAGCCAAAGACAGACAACCACAGATACGCAGTATTTT. Protein sequence: CASQRQTTTDTQYF.

V gene TRBV19 combines with J gene TRBJ1-1; tentatively, D is TRBD1 (6 bases). Between the trimmed V and J ends, which lost 4 bases and 1 base, there was a span of 10 bases. Germline V lookup: CDR1 LNHDA, CDR2 SQIVND (reference sequence). The CDR3 loop spans 14 amino acids. The chain's CDR3 is CASSTRGGNTEAFF. DNA for the CDR3: TGTGCCAGTAGTACGAGGGGGGGGAACACTGAAGCTTTCTTT.

The genes are TRBV10-2 and TRBJ2-7; the D is unclear. CDR3 length: 13 amino acids. With 2 bases removed from V and 4 bases from J, the gap between germline ends came to 9 bases. Germline lookup yields CDR1 WSHSY and CDR2 SAAADI. CDR3 residues: CASSEEAPYEQYF. CDR3 DNA: TGCGCCAGCAGTGAGGAGGCACCTTACGAGCAGTACTTC.

This chain connects TRBV14 to TRBJ2-5; D not resolved. The CDR3 sequence is 14 residues long. CDR1 SGHDN and CDR2 FVKESK come from the germline V gene. V dropped 3 bases and J dropped 7 bases, with 15 bases sitting between them. The CDR3 DNA reads TGTGCCAGCAGCCATGCCGCCCAGCGCGGGACCCAGTACTTC. It yields the protein CASSHAAQRGTQYF. The full variable domain, with the rest looked up from reference TRBV14 and TRBJ2-5, is EAGVTQFPSHSVIEKGQTVTLRCDPISGHDNLYWYRRVMGKEIKFLLHFVKESKQDESGMPNNRFLAERTGGTYSTLKVQPAELEDSGVYFCASSHAAQRGTQYFGPGTRLLVL.